This T cell receptor (beta chain) is from a study of vaccination effects on CD4 cells after COVID-19. Study-wide background: A median of 72 days separated the second dose and sampling.

Prior to sequencing, the ViraFEST assay stimulated PBMC with viral peptide pools, which expanded the antigen-specific CD4+ T cells. Culture lasted about 10 days before CD4+ T cell isolation. Each person got two doses of an mRNA SARS-CoV-2 vaccine, BNT162b2 or mRNA-1273. Vaccinated participants had no history of SARS-CoV-2 infection and tested negative for nucleocapsid antibodies. The authors replaced half the medium with IL-2 medium on days 3 and 7. In regard to this clone: Its antigen is not known.

The protocol was immunoSEQ multiplex PCR, while the TCRdb copy is restricted to in-frame clones and leaves out a portion. Of over 50,000 clones listed, around 73% were seen once; the top ten hold 1% to 1.5%. Points from the study as a whole: Marked clonal contraction was seen late after vaccination (in both infection- and vaccine-induced clones).

This material consisted of CD4+ T cells from PBMCs cultured with HCoV-229E spike peptides, taken after COVID-19 vaccination. This sequence originates from a human donor who received a COVID-19 vaccine.

The CDR3 region is CARTIRDSDQETQYF. The CDR3 DNA reads as TGTGCCAGGACCATCAGGGACAGCGACCAAGAGACCCAGTACTTC. The gene calls are TRBV30 and TRBJ2-5; 7 nucleotides match TRBD1. CDR1 and CDR2 (germline): GTSNPN, SVGIG (reference sequence). Trimming took 8 bases from V and 0 from J; bases not matched to a gene: 12. The CDR3 extends over 15 amino acids.